This T cell receptor (beta chain) was sequenced in a study of response to subunit inactivated influenza vaccine. TCRdb re-called the RT-PCR reads through MiXCR, storing one row per CDR3 protein. Of around 520,000 distinct CDR3 sequences listed, roughly 10% are singletons. In regard to this clonotype: Its antigen remains unidentified.

Overall study findings and caveats: Each seasonal flu vaccination may recruit only limited new T cells, authors suggested.

The CDR3 extends over 15 amino acids. V was pared by 1 base and J by 2 bases, with 13 bases between. The V gene's germline CDR1 is SGHRS and CDR2 YFSETQ. The source is a man aged 50 or older who received an inactivated influenza vaccine. The specimen comprised PBMCs from blood, sampled on the day of vaccination. The rearrangement uses TRBV5-1 and TRBJ2-7; TRBD1 might be the D (6 bases). Here the CDR3 DNA reads TGCGCCAGCAGCTTGATTAACAGGGCAACCTACGAGCAGTACTTC. Protein product: CASSLINRATYEQYF. Full variable domain (remainder filled in from reference TRBV5-1 and TRBJ2-7): KAGVTQTPRYLIKTRGQQVTLSCSPISGHRSVSWYQQTPGQGLQFLFEYFSETQRNKGNFPGRFSGRQFSNSRSEMNVSTLELGDSALYLCASSLINRATYEQYFGPGTRLTVT.